These 5 T cell receptor beta chains originate from one sample sequenced in a study of neurological immune-mediated disorders (dated by TCRdb to between 2018 and 2021). Library preparation employed 5' RACE. The sequencer listed for this sample is Illumina HiSeq 2500. The public reads were reprocessed in TCRdb via fastp at Q25 and MiXCR, keeping in-frame beta chains. All rows with the same CDR3 protein become a single entry with the most common DNA and genes. For this sample there are approximately 82,000 distinct CDR3 sequences; 13% to 15% appear just once. 6.5% to 8% of the sample is in the top ten clones. The sequenced sample was PBMCs. These receptors all stem from a woman in her forties or fifties in good health.

This clonotype was observed at least ten times. This chain connects TRBV5-1 to TRBJ2-1; either TRBD1 or TRBD2 may supply D (6 bases each). V was shortened by 4 bases and J by 3 bases, with 17 bases between the two germline ends. The CDR3 runs 16 residues. Germline assignment: CDR1 SGHRS and CDR2 YFSETQ. CDR3 loop: CASSQPSRGGYNEQFF. As DNA, the CDR3 is TGCGCCAGCAGCCAGCCCAGCAGGGGAGGCTACAATGAGCAGTTCTTC.

Points on this clonotype: One base away lies a much larger clone, so this may be a sequencing read error. This chain connects TRBV5-5 to TRBJ2-1; 7 positions agree with TRBD1. The length of the CDR3 is 16 residues. CDR1 SGHKS and CDR2 YYEKEE come from the germline V gene (reference sequence). In nucleotides, the CDR3 is TGTGCCAGCGTAGGGCCCGACAGGGTGACCTACAATGAGGAGTTCTTC. This sequence encodes CASVGPDRVTYNEEFF.

This clonotype has a count of ten or more. The chain combines TRBV6-5 with TRBJ1-5; D might be TRBD1 (5 bases). The germline gives CDR1 MNHEY, CDR2 SVGAGI. Trimming cost V 5 bases and J 5 bases, with 13 bases left between them. The length of the CDR3 is 14 residues. This CDR3 reads CASSPQGTHQPQHF. CDR3 nucleotides: TGTGCCAGCAGTCCCCAGGGTACGCATCAGCCCCAGCATTTT.

This clonotype was recorded many times. The gene calls are TRBV20-1 and TRBJ2-1, with TRBD2 matching over 11 bases. Trimming removed 5 bases from V and 0 bases from J; junction bases left unmatched: 12. Germline assignment: CDR1 DFQATT and CDR2 SNEGSKA (reference sequence). The CDR3 is made up of 18 amino acids. This chain's CDR3 is CSAPPSYSGGDSYNEQFF. As DNA, the CDR3 is TGCAGTGCTCCCCCGTCGTATAGCGGGGGGGACTCCTACAATGAGCAGTTCTTC.

The gene calls are TRBV7-3 and TRBJ1-1; a weak D match, TRBD1 (5 bases). This CDR3 has 13 residues. V was pared by 1 base and J by 6 bases, with 9 bases between. CDR1 is SGHTA, CDR2 FQGTGA, per germline. The CDR3 DNA reads as TGTGCCAGCAGCTTAAGAAGGGACTCTGAAGCTTTCTTT. Its translation is CASSLRRDSEAFF.